Detailed here is one TCR beta chain. Antigen: not known. This sample was included in a study of cytomegalovirus exposure and HLA in healthy donors. Study-wide points: Fewer than 200 TCR beta chains were listed as cytomegalovirus-associated. Later, an analysis found that TCR clusters from the first cohort tended to co-occur in the roughly 110 validation repertoires. It was confirmed in vitro that three of the CMV-associated chains were specific for CMV antigens. Most TCR sequences showed up rarely, but some public TCRs showed up in many donors.

This CDR3 is built from 13 residues. Germline CDR1 is SEHNR and CDR2 is FQNEAQ (reference sequence). Trimming took off 4 bases at V and 11 bases at J, with 12 bases between the two ends. Sequenced by immunoSEQ multiplex PCR; TCRdb stores in-frame clones only, minus some. The table shows about 56,000 clones, with roughly 93% occurring only once. Material: PBMCs. This clonotype was obtained from a woman aged 18-29 years in good health and CMV-seropositive. This chain uses TRBV7-9 with TRBJ1-6, with a tentative D call TRBD1 (6 bases). The CDR3 reads CASSSTQGTPLHF. CDR3 in DNA: TGTGCCAGCAGCTCGACTCAGGGGACACCCCTCCACTTT.